These 3 T cell receptor beta chains came from one sample sequenced in a study of beta chain features in type 1 diabetes. Every isolated RNA sample was fully reverse transcribed, so sequencing captured expressed TCRB transcripts. Method: immunoSEQ multiplex PCR; TCRdb's copy keeps in-frame clones and lacks some. The repertoire holds roughly 230,000 clones, with over 9.5% as singletons. Specimen: naive CD4+ T cells from blood. The receptors here all came from a woman aged 18-29 years in good health.

The chain combines TRBV7-8 with TRBJ1-2; 9 bases fit TRBD1. The CDR3 is 14 residues long. V lost 5 bases and J lost 8; bases outside the gene matches: 9. Germline V CDR1 and CDR2: SGHVS, FQNEAQ. Here the CDR3 reads CASSPRDRGIGYTF. CDR3 bases: TGTGCCAGCAGCCCGAGAGACAGGGGGATAGGCTACACCTTC.

The rearrangement uses TRBV21-1 and TRBJ2-1; the D call of TRBD2 is as the table states it, not checked on the DNA. TRBV21-1 corresponds to a pseudogene. The CDR3 consists of 18 residues. This chain's CDR3 is CASSSTERDFGSYNEQFF. The CDR3 bases are TGTGCCAGCAGCTCGACCGAACGGGACTTTGGATCCTACAATGAGCAGTTCTTC.

This chain uses TRBV6-1 with TRBJ2-1, with D tentatively TRBD2 (5 bases). Germline CDR1 is MNHNS and CDR2 is SASEGT. This CDR3 spans 17 amino acids. Trimming cost V 2 bases and J 3 bases, with 17 bases left between them. The CDR3 spells CASSEIGRAAGYNEQFF. CDR3 nucleotide sequence: TGTGCCAGCAGTGAAATCGGGCGGGCGGCAGGCTACAATGAGCAGTTCTTC.